This TCR beta chain was captured by sequencing in a study of OX40 agonist ivuxolimab in advanced cancers. Study-wide context: The costimulatory receptor OX40 (CD134) was targeted by ivuxolimab, a fully human IgG2 agonistic monoclonal antibody. Intravenous ivuxolimab was administered to patients every 2 weeks at six dose levels: 0.01, 0.1, 0.3, 1.5, 3 and 10 mg/kg. Of the roughly 52 dose-escalation patients, hepatocellular carcinoma was present in about 20, melanoma in roughly 15, renal cell carcinoma in 9 and head and neck cancer in 9. A male proportion of roughly 85% and a mean age of roughly 58 years, ranging from roughly 20 to 80, were recorded for the dose-escalation cohort. Patients were allowed to have had prior anti-PD-1, anti-PD-L1 or anti-CTLA-4 therapy, and 40% of the dose-escalation patients had previously received checkpoint inhibitors. Three dose-escalation patients achieved partial responses, one with hepatocellular carcinoma and two with cutaneous melanoma. The purpose of peripheral TCRbeta sequencing was to test whether ivuxolimab changed TCR sequence diversity and led to clonal T-cell expansion. The paper reports the monotherapy dose-escalation portion (N of about 47 patients) of the phase I ivuxolimab trial. Broad study findings and their caveats: On average, CD8+ T cells showed more expanded clones than CD4+ T cells after ivuxolimab. In partial responders in the 0.1-3.0 mg/kg groups, normalized peripheral clonal expansion was found to be among the lowest, especially among CD8+ T cells. Low levels of normalized T-cell clonal expansion were also seen in some patients who did not respond. At doses of 0.1 to 3.0 mg/kg, clonal expansion of both CD4+ and CD8+ T cells in blood was seen between baseline and week 6. Antigen specificity was not determined for the clonally expanded peripheral T cells.

Patients with a history of autoimmune disease or receiving systemic immunosuppression were excluded from the trial. Peripheral blood for TCR sequencing was collected from all dose cohorts at baseline, on cycle 4 day 1, and on cycle 7 day 1. Samples were obtained from an open-label, multicenter, first-in-human phase I dose-escalation trial of ivuxolimab. Adults with locally advanced or metastatic melanoma, renal cell, hepatocellular, or head and neck squamous cell carcinoma were enrolled in the trial. Before TCR sequencing, CD4+ and CD8+ T cells were separately sorted from peripheral blood. From the cysteine through the phenylalanine, the CDR3 covers 13 amino acids. Only CDR3 DNA remains: 39 bases, in frame from the first base. CDR1 is given as SQVTM and CDR2 as ANQGSEA, both from the germline V gene. V ends up 4 bases short and J 3 bases short, with an unmatched junction base count of 2. Worth noting for this clone: No cognate antigen has been identified for it. No base-level quality is on record; no much larger clone is a single base apart.

Genomic DNA was isolated from the sorted cells so that the TCRbeta CDR3 region could be sequenced. The immunoSEQ Assay was used to sequence the TCRbeta CDR3 regions. TCRdb stores this immuneACCESS table with in-frame sequences only. Part of the clones is absent; in the studies checked, under half of the shortfall reflects unresolved V genes, and no reason is known for the rest. In this sample the table shows tens of thousands of clones, approximately 78% of which occur a single time. Approximately 0.4% of the sample is held by the ten biggest clonotypes. The V gene is TRBV29-1 and the J gene is TRBJ1-5; 8 junctional bases match TRBD1. The source is an adult with an advanced solid tumor such as melanoma, head and neck, liver or kidney cancer. Here the sequenced sample was CD4+ or CD8+ T cells sorted from blood, taken in a trial of the OX40 agonist ivuxolimab. The CDR3 region: CSVGTGINQPQHF. In nucleotides, the sequence is TGCAGCGTTGGGACAGGGATCAATCAGCCCCAGCATTTT.